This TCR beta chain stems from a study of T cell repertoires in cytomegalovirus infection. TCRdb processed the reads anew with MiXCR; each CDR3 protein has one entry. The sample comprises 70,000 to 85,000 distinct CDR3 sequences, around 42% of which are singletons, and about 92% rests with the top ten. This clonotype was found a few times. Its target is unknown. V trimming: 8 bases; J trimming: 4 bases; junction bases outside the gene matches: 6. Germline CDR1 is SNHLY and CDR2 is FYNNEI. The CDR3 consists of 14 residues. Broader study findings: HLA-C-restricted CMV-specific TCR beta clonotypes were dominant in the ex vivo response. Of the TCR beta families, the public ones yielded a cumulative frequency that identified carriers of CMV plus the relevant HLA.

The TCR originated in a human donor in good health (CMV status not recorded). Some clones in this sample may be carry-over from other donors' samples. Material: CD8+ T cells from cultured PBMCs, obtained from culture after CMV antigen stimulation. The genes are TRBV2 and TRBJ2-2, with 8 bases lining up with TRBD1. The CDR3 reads CASDPGQVTGELFF. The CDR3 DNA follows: TGTGCCAGCGATCCGGGACAGGTCACCGGGGAGCTGTTTTTT. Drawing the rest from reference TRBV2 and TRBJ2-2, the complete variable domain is EPEVTQTPSHQVTQMGQEVILRCVPISNHLYFYWYRQILGQKVEFLVSFYNNEISEKSEIFDDQFSVERPDGSNFTLKIRSTKLEDSAMYFCASDPGQVTGELFFGEGSRLTVL.